This entry lists 14 T cell receptor beta chains sequenced from one sample in a study of CD8+CD57+ T cells in acquired aplastic anemia. Patients chosen for sequencing had shown CD8+CD57+ cell expansion by flow cytometry. TCR beta VDJ and CDR3 profiles were obtained from a genomic DNA template. One entry per CDR3 protein, called by TCRdb with MiXCR from the reads. The table lists fewer than 200,000 distinct CDR3 sequences, 45% to 60% of them singletons, with over 10% in the top ten. The sequenced material came from sorted CD4+, CD8+, or CD8+CD57+ T cells (not recorded which) from PBMCs. These receptor sequences come from a human donor with aplastic anemia.

This clonotype was seen just once. The V and J genes are TRBV7-3 and TRBJ1-1; D remains unclear. Deletions cut 6 bases from V and 8 bases from J, with 10 bases between. The CDR3 spans 11 residues. Germline CDR1 SGHTA, CDR2 FQGTGA. The CDR3 sequence: CASSVMGEAFF. The CDR3 bases are TGTGCCAGCAGTGTAATGGGGGAAGCTTTCTTT.

The chain has TRBV20-1 and TRBJ1-2; 9 bases fit TRBD1. J was trimmed by 8 bases and V by 8 bases; bases with no gene match: 9. The CDR3 runs to 12 residues. Germline-derived CDR1 and CDR2 are DFQATT and SNEGSKA (reference sequence). The CDR3 DNA is TGCAGTCCCAGACAGGGGGGTCGGGGCTACACCTTC. It specifies CSPRQGGRGYTF.

This sequence joins TRBV2 and TRBJ2-7, with TRBD2 as a possible D gene (6 bases). Deletions cut 7 bases from V and 0 bases from J, with 16 bases between. Germline V gene lookup returns CDR1 SNHLY and CDR2 FYNNEI. The CDR3 is made up of 15 amino acids. The CDR3 sequence is CASTAALANSYEQYF. Written as DNA, the CDR3 is TGTGCCAGCACCGCCGCGCTAGCGAACTCCTACGAGCAGTACTTC.

Here the CDR3 DNA reads TGCAGCAAGCTAGCAGCTAGCGGGAGGAGGTCCTACGAGCAGTACTTC. It yields the protein CSKLAASGRRSYEQYF. The chain combines TRBV20-1 with TRBJ2-7; 11 bases are a match to TRBD2. This CDR3 has 16 amino acids. In germline, CDR1 is DFQATT, CDR2 SNEGSKA (reference sequence).

The chain links TRBV19 to TRBJ1-2; 8 bases fit TRBD1. The CDR3 loop spans 16 amino acids. The germline CDR1 and CDR2 sequences are LNHDA and SQIVND (reference sequence). The ends lost 4 bases at V and 4 bases at J; junction bases unmatched: 11. As DNA, the CDR3 is TGTGCCAGTAGTACCTTAGGACAGGGAGGGGCCTATGGCTACACCTTC. Translating gives CASSTLGQGGAYGYTF.

The table lists this clonotype with many counts. The chain uses TRBV7-9 and TRBJ1-5, with D perhaps TRBD1 (5 bases). CDR1 is SEHNR and CDR2 is FQNEAQ in the germline V gene (reference sequence). This CDR3 is 12 amino acids long. V was shortened by 5 bases and J by 12 bases, with 14 bases between the two germline ends. The CDR3 sequence is CASSTGEGRQHF. CDR3 DNA sequence: TGTGCCAGCAGCACCGGTGAGGGACGCCAGCATTTT.

The chain is built from TRBV5-4 and TRBJ2-7; tentative D call: TRBD1 (5 bases). Germline V gives CDR1 SGHNT, CDR2 YYREEE (reference sequence). CDR3 length equals 13 residues. The ends were cut back, 4 bases at V and 3 bases at J, with 11 bases in the middle. CDR3 amino acids: CASSSAGNYEQYF. The CDR3 coding sequence is TGTGCCAGCAGCAGCGCAGGGAACTACGAGCAGTACTTC.

The chain employs TRBV7-2 and TRBJ2-5; D possibly matches TRBD1 or TRBD2 (6 bases each). V was clipped by 1 base and J by 5 bases, with 14 bases between them. There are 15 residues in the CDR3. Looked up from germline, CDR1 is SGHTA and CDR2 is FQGNSA. The CDR3 protein is CASSLETGTLETQYF. In DNA form, the CDR3 reads TGTGCCAGCAGCTTAGAAACAGGGACTTTGGAGACCCAGTACTTC.

This clonotype has a single count. V usage is TRBV10-1 and J usage is TRBJ2-7; tentatively, D is TRBD1 or TRBD2 (5 bases each). Germline CDR1 and CDR2: WNHNN and SYGVQD (reference sequence). V lost 3 bases and J 7 bases, leaving 19 bases between the germline ends. The CDR3 consists of 15 residues. As DNA, the CDR3 is TGCGCCAGCAGTGAAGTACCCGGGACCCAAGGGGAGCAGTACTTC. As protein: CASSEVPGTQGEQYF.

This clonotype turned up a few times. The gene calls are TRBV30 and TRBJ1-5, with 8 bases fitting TRBD1. V was clipped by 3 bases and J by 7 bases; unmatched bases: 5. The CDR3 length is 13 residues. Germline-derived CDR1 and CDR2 are GTSNPN and SVGIG (reference sequence). The CDR3 DNA follows: TGTGCCTGGAGCCCGACAGGGGAGCAGCCCCAGCATTTT. It specifies CAWSPTGEQPQHF.

V is TRBV15 and J is TRBJ1-6, with TRBD1 matching 10 bases. The CDR3 loop spans 15 amino acids. Trimming removed 5 bases from V and 7 bases from J; junction bases left unmatched: 5. Germline assignment: CDR1 LNHNV and CDR2 YYDKDF (reference sequence). The CDR3 DNA sequence: TGTGCCACCAGCCCTAGGACAGGGGGGAATTCACCCCTCCACTTT. The encoded protein is CATSPRTGGNSPLHF.

The rearrangement uses TRBV20-1 and TRBJ2-7; D is perhaps TRBD2 (6 bases). The CDR3 is made up of 14 amino acids. Trimming removed 4 bases at V and 2 bases at J, with 15 bases between. The germline V gene has CDR1 DFQATT and CDR2 SNEGSKA (reference sequence). The CDR3 reads CSAIGRENTYEQYF. Here the CDR3 DNA reads TGCAGTGCTATAGGACGGGAGAACACCTACGAGCAGTACTTC.

The chain joins TRBV12-1 to TRBJ1-4. TRBV12-1 is a known pseudogene. The length of the CDR3 is 10 residues. The DNA for the CDR3 is TGTGCCAGCAGCTTGACATCGGTGTTTTTT. As protein: CASSLTSVFF.

Notes on this clonotype: It may be a read error: a sequence one base away is much more abundant. This chain connects TRBV5-4 to TRBJ2-7, with 9 bases fitting TRBD1. This CDR3 is built from 15 residues. Germline lookup yields CDR1 SGHNT and CDR2 YYREEE (reference sequence). Written as DNA, the CDR3 is TGTGACAGCAGCCGCGAAACCGGGACAGGGCACGAGCAGTACTTC. It specifies CDSSRETGTGHEQYF.